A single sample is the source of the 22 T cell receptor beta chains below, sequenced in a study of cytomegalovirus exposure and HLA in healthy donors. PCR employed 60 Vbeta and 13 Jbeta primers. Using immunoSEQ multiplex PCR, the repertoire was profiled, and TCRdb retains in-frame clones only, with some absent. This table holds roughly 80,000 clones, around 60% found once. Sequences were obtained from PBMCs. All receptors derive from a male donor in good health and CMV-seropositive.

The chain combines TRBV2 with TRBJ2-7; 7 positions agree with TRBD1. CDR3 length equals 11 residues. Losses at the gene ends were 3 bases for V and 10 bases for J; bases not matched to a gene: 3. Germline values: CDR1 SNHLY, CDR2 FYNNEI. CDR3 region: CASSDDRAQYF. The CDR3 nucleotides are TGTGCCAGCAGTGACGACAGGGCCCAGTACTTC.

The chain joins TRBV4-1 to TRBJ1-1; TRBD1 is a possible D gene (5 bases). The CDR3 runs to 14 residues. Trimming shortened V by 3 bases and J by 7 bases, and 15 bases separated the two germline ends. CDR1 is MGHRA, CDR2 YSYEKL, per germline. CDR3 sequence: CASSQDTGRSEAFF. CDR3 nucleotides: TGCGCCAGCAGCCAGGATACAGGCCGGAGTGAAGCTTTCTTT.

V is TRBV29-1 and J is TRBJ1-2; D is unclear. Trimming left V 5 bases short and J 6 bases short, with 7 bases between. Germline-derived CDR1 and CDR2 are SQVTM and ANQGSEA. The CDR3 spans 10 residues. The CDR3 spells CSVYIDGYTF. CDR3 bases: TGCAGCGTTTACATCGATGGCTACACCTTC.

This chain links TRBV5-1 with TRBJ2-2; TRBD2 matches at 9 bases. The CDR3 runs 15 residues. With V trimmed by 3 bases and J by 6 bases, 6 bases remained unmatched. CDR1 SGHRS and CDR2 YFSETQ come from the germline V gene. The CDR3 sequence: CASSSSSGAPGELFF. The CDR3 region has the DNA TGCGCCAGCAGCTCCTCTAGCGGGGCCCCCGGGGAGCTGTTTTTT.

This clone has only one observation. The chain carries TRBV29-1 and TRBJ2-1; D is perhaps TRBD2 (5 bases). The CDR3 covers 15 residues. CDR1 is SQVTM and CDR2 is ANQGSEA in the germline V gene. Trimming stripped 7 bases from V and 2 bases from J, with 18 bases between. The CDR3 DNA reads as TGCAGCGCTACACCTATGACCGGGGCCTACAATGAGCAGTTCTTC. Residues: CSATPMTGAYNEQFF.

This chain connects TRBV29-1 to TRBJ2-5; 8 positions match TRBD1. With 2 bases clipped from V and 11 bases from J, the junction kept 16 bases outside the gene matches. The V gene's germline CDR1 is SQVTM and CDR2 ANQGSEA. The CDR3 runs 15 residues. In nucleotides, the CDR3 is TGCAGCGTTGAAAGCGAGACAGGGGTTTTCTTAGAGCAGTACTTC. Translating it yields CSVESETGVFLEQYF.

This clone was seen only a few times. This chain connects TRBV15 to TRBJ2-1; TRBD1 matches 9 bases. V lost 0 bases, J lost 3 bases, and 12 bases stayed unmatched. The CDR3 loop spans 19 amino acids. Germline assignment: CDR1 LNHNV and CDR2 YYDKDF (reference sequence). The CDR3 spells CATSRDRGDSGQGYNEQFF. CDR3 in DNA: TGTGCCACCAGCAGAGATCGTGGAGATTCGGGACAGGGCTACAATGAGCAGTTCTTC.

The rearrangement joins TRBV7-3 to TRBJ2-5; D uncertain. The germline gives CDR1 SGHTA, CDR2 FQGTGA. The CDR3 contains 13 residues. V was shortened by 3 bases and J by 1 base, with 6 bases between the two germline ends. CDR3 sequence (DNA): TGTGCCAGCAGCTTTGCGGCCCAAGAGACCCAGTACTTC. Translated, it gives CASSFAAQETQYF.

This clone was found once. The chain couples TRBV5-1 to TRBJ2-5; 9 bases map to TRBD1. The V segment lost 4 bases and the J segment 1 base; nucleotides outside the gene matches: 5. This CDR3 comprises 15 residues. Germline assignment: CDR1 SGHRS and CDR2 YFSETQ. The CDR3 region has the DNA TGCGCCAGCAGCCCCGGGACAGGGCGCCAAGAGACCCAGTACTTC. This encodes CASSPGTGRQETQYF.

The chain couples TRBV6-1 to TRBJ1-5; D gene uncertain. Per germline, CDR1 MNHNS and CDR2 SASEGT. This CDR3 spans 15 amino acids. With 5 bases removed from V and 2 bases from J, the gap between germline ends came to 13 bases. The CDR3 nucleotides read TGTGCCAGCAGTCCCCTCCCTGAGGGCAATCAGCCCCAGCATTTT. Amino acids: CASSPLPEGNQPQHF.

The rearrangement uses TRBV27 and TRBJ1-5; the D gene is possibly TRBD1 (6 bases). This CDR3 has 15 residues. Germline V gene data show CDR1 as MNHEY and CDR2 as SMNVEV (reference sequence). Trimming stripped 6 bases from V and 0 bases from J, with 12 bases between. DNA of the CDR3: TGTGCCAGCAGCAGGGACACCAATAGCAATCAGCCCCAGCATTTT. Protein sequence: CASSRDTNSNQPQHF.

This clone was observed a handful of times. The CDR3 DNA is TGTGCCAGCAGTGAATTCGAGACTAGCGGGTACAATGAGCAGTTCTTC. It codes for CASSEFETSGYNEQFF. The chain links TRBV25-1 to TRBJ2-1; 10 nucleotides agree with TRBD2. This CDR3 is built from 16 residues. V lost 1 base, J lost 4 bases, and 4 bases stayed unmatched. Germline values: CDR1 MGHDK, CDR2 SYGVNS.

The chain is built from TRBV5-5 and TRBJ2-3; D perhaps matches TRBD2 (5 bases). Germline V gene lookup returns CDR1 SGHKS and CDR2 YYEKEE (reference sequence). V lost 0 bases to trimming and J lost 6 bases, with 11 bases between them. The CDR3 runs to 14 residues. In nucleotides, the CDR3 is TGTGCCAGCAGCTTGGCCGAGGGTACGGATACGCAGTATTTT. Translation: CASSLAEGTDTQYF.

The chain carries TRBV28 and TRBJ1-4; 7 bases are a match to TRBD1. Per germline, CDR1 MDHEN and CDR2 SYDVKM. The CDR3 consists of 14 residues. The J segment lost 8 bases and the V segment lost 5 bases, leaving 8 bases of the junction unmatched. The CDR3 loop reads CASSLRRQGEKLFF. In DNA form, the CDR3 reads TGTGCCAGCAGTCTCCGCCGACAGGGCGAAAAACTGTTTTTT.

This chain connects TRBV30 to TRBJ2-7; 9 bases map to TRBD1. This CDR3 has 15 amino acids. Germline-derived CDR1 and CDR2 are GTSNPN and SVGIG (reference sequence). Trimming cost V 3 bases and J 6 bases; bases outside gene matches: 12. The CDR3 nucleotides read TGTGCCTGGAGCTTCACCGGGACAGGGCAGGCCGAGCAGTACTTC. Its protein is CAWSFTGTGQAEQYF.

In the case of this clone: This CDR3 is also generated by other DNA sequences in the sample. The CDR3 DNA reads TGCGCCAGCAGCCAAGAAAACAGGGAAGAGACCCAGTACTTC. Translated: CASSQENREETQYF. The chain joins TRBV4-3 to TRBJ2-5; possibly TRBD1 for D (6 bases). The CDR3 is 14 amino acids. The germline gives CDR1 LGHNA, CDR2 YSLEER. Trimming shortened V by 0 bases and J by 3 bases, and 8 bases separated the two germline ends.

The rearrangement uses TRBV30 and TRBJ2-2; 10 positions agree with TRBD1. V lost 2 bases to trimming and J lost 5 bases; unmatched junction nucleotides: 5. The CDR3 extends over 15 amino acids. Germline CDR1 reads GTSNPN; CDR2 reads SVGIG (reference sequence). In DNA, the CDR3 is TGTGCCTGGAGTAGGGACAGGGGAAGAACCGGGGAGCTGTTTTTT. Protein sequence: CAWSRDRGRTGELFF. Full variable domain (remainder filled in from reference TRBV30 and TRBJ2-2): SQTIHQWPATLVQPVGSPLSLECTVEGTSNPNLYWYRQAAGRGLQLLFYSVGIGQISSEVPQNLSASRPQDRQFILSSKKLLLSDSGFYLCAWSRDRGRTGELFFGEGSRLTVL.

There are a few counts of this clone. CDR3 amino acids: CASSVAGLGNEQFF. DNA for the CDR3: TGTGCCAGCAGCGTAGCGGGACTAGGTAATGAGCAGTTCTTC. The chain recombines TRBV9 with TRBJ2-1; 8 bases map to TRBD2. Germline V gives CDR1 SGDLS, CDR2 YYNGEE. Trimming took 0 bases from V and 7 from J; bases not matched to a gene: 3. The CDR3 contains 14 residues. Drawing the rest from reference TRBV9 and TRBJ2-1, the complete variable domain is DSGVTQTPKHLITATGQRVTLRCSPRSGDLSVYWYQQSLDQGLQFLIQYYNGEERAKGNILERFSAQQFPDLHSELNLSSLELGDSALYFCASSVAGLGNEQFFGPGTRLTVL.

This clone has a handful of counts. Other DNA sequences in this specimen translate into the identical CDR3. The DNA for the CDR3 is TGTGCCAGCAGTCTGGAGGCCTTCTACGAGCAGTACTTC. The encoded protein is CASSLEAFYEQYF. This chain connects TRBV6-5 to TRBJ2-7, with a possible D match to TRBD2 (5 bases). The germline gives CDR1 MNHEY, CDR2 SVGAGI. This CDR3 contains 13 residues. Deletions cut 5 bases from V and 3 bases from J, with 11 bases between.

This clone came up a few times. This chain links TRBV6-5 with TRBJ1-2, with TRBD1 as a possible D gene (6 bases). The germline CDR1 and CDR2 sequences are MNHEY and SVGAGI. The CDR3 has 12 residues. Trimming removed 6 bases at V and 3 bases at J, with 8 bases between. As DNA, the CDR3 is TGTGCCAGCAGGACAGGTGACTATGGCTACACCTTC. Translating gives CASRTGDYGYTF.

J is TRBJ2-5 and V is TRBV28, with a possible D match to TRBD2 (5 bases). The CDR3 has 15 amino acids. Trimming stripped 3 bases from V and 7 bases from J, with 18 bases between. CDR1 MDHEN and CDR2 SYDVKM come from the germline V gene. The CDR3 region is CASSFLGGRRGTQYF. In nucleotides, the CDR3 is TGTGCCAGCAGTTTCCTAGGAGGACGGCGAGGGACCCAGTACTTC.

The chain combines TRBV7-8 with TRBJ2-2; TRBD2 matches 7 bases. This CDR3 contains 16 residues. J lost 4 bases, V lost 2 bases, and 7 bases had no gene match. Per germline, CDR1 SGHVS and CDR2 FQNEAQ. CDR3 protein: CASSLMAGEGTGELFF. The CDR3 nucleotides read TGTGCCAGCAGCTTAATGGCGGGAGAGGGCACCGGGGAGCTGTTTTTT.